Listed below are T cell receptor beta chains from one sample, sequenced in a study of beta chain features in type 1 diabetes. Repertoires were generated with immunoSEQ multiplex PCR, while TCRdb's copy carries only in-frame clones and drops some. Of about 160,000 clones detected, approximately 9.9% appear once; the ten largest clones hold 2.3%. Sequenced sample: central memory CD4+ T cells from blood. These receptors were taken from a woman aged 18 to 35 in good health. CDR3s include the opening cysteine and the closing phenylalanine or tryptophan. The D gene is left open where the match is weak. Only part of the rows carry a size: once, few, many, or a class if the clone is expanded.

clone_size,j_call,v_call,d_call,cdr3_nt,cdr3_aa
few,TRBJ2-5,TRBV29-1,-,TGCAGCGTTGAGGGAGGAGGGAGAGGGTTCGGGCAAGAGACCCAGTACTTC,CSVEGGGRGFGQETQYF
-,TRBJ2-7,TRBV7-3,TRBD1,TGTGCCAGCAGCTTAGGGACAGGGAGCTCCTACGAGCAGTACTTC,CASSLGTGSSYEQYF
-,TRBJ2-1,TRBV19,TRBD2,TGTGCCAGTAGCCCCGGACTAGCGGACTACAATGAGCAGTTCTTC,CASSPGLADYNEQFF
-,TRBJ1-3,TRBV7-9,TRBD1,TGTGCCAGCAGTTTCATACAGGGGATCGATGGAAACACCATATATTTT,CASSFIQGIDGNTIYF
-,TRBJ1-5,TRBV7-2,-,TGTGCCAGCAGCTTGAACAGGCATAGCAATCAGCCCCAGCATTTT,CASSLNRHSNQPQHF
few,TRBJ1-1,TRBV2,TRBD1,TGTGCCAGCAGCCAAAGACAGGGATCTGAAGCTTTCTTT,CASSQRQGSEAFF
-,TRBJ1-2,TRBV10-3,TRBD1,TGTGCCACCCTACAGGGGGACCATGGCTACACCTTC,CATLQGDHGYTF
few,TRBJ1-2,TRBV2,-,TGTGCCAGCAGTATGAGAGAGTATGGCTACACCTTC,CASSMREYGYTF
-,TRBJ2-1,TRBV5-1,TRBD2,TGCGCCAGCAGCGTGGGACTAGCGGGAGGGAATGAGCAGTTCTTC,CASSVGLAGGNEQFF
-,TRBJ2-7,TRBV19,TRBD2,TGTGCCAGTAAGGTGCAAGCGGGAGGGTACGAGCAGTACTTC,CASKVQAGGYEQYF
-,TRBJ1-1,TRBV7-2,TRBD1,TGTGCCAGCAGCTCCAATGGACAGGGACAAACTGAAGCTTTCTTT,CASSSNGQGQTEAFF
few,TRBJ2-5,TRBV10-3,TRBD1,TGTGCCATCAGTGACAGGGGGCGCGAGGAGACCCAGTACTTC,CAISDRGREETQYF
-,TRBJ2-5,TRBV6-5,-,TGTGCCAGCAGTTACTCGAATTCGGGGTTGGAGACCCAGTACTTC,CASSYSNSGLETQYF
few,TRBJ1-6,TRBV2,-,TGTGCCAGCACAGCAGGGGAGGGCCGGCTCCACTTT,CASTAGEGRLHF
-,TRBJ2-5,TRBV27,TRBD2,TGTGCCAGCAGTCCCAACGAAGCGGGAGAGTGGGAGACCCAGTACTTC,CASSPNEAGEWETQYF
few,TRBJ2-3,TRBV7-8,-,TGTGCCAGCAGCCGACTCACGAGATGGGAGACAGATACGCAGTATTTT,CASSRLTRWETDTQYF
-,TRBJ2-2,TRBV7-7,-,TGTGCTAGCAGCTCCCGACCACAGACAGGATCGAACACCGGGGAGCTGTTTTTT,CASSSRPQTGSNTGELFF
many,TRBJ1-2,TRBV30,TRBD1,TGTGCCTGGAGGGGACAGTCTAACTATGGCTACACCTTC,CAWRGQSNYGYTF
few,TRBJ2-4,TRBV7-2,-,TGTGCCAGCAGCTTCAAGGGGCTGGACATTCAGTACTTC,CASSFKGLDIQYF
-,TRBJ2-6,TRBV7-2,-,TGTGCCAGCAGCTTAGACTACGGATCTGGGGCCAACGTCCTGACTTTC,CASSLDYGSGANVLTF
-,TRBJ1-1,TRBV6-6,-,TGTGCCAGCACGGGCAGGGGCGCGGGGAACACTGAAGCTTTCTTT,CASTGRGAGNTEAFF
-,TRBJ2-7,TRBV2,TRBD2,TGTGCCAGCAGTTGGACTAGCGGGACCTACGAGCAGTACTTC,CASSWTSGTYEQYF
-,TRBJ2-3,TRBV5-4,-,TGTGCCAGCAGCTTCGACGGGGATACGCAGTATTTT,CASSFDGDTQYF
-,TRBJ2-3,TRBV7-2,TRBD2,TGTGCCAGCAGCTGGACTAGCGGGACAGATACGCAGTATTTT,CASSWTSGTDTQYF
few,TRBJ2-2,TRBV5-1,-,TGCGCCAGCACCAAGGAGGGCGCCGGGGAGCTGTTTTTT,CASTKEGAGELFF
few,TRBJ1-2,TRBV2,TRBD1,TGTGCCAGTCTGGACAGGGGATTTTACTATGGCTACACCTTC,CASLDRGFYYGYTF
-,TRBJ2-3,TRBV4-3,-,TGCGCCAGCAGCCAAGAGAGAAGAGATACGCAGTATTTT,CASSQERRDTQYF
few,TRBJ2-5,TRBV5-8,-,TGTGCCAGCACGACAGAGAATTTAGAGACCCAGTACTTC,CASTTENLETQYF
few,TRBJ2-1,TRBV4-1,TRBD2,TGCGCCAGCAGCCCGACTACTCGACTAGCGGGGGGCTACAGCTCCTACAATGAGCAGTTCTTC,CASSPTTRLAGGYSSYNEQFF
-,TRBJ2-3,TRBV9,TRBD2,TGTGCCAGCAGCCTAGCGGACTTCACAGATACGCAGTATTTT,CASSLADFTDTQYF
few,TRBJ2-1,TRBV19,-,TGTGCCAGTAGTACCCCGCCGGGATTACCCCTTAGCGGTGAGCAGTTCTTC,CASSTPPGLPLSGEQFF
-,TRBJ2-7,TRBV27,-,TGTGCCAGCAGTTTATCGCGGCCCTGGATCGACGAGCAGTACTTC,CASSLSRPWIDEQYF
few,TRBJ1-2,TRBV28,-,TGTGCCAGCAGACGTTGGGGGGGCCTATCAAACTATGGCTACACCTTC,CASRRWGGLSNYGYTF
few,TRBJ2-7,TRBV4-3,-,TGCGCCAGCAGCCAAGATCGGGGAACCTCCTACGAGCAGTACTTC,CASSQDRGTSYEQYF
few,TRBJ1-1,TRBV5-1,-,TGCGCCAGCAGCCCAGGGGTAGGAGGCACTGAAGCTTTCTTT,CASSPGVGGTEAFF
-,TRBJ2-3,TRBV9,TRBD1,TGTGCCAGCAGCACCCCGACAGGGGGCGCAGATACGCAGTATTTT,CASSTPTGGADTQYF
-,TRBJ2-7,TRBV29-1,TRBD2,TGCAGCGCAAGGGGGACTAGCGGCTACGAGCAGTACTTC,CSARGTSGYEQYF
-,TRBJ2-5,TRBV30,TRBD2,TGTGCCCTCACGGGGATAGCGGGATTAGAGACCCAGTACTTC,CALTGIAGLETQYF
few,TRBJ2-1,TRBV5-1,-,TGCGCCAGCAGCCCTACAGGGAACACCTACAATGAGCAGTTCTTC,CASSPTGNTYNEQFF
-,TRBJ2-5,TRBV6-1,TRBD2,TGTGCCAGCAGGCCCCTACTAGCGGGAGTTGAGACCCAGTACTTC,CASRPLLAGVETQYF
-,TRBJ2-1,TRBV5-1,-,TGCGCCAGCAGCTTGGGGAGGACGGATGAGCAGTTCTTC,CASSLGRTDEQFF
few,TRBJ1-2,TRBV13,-,TGTGCCAGCAGCCCATCGCAGGGATGGTTGATGGACTATGGCTACACCTTC,CASSPSQGWLMDYGYTF
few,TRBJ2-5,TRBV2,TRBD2,TGTGCCAGCAAACGAACTAGCGGAGCCGACCAAGAGACCCAGTACTTC,CASKRTSGADQETQYF
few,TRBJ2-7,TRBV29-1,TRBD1,TGCAGCGTTGAGGGACAGTCTAACTACGAGCAGTACTTC,CSVEGQSNYEQYF
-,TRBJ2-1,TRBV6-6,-,TGTGCCAGCAGTTACGAAAGGGGGCGGGAAAATGAGCAGTTCTTC,CASSYERGRENEQFF
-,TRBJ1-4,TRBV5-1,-,TGCGCCAGCAGCTTGGGGGCACAGAATGAAAAACTGTTTTTT,CASSLGAQNEKLFF
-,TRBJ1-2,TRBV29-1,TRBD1,TGCAGCGCCCTCGGACAGGGACGTTCGGGTGGCTACACCTTC,CSALGQGRSGGYTF
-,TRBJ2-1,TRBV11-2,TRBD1,TGTGCCAGCAGCGATAGGACAGGGAGGTACAATGAGCAGTTCTTC,CASSDRTGRYNEQFF
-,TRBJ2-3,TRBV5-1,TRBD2,TGCGCCAGCAGACTAGCGGGAATCCCAGATACGCAGTATTTT,CASRLAGIPDTQYF
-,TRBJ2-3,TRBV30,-,TGTGCCTGGAGTGTGGGGCAGGGGGGAAACACAGATACGCAGTATTTT,CAWSVGQGGNTDTQYF